Presented here are 18 T cell receptor beta chains from one specimen sequenced in a study of T cell changes during pregnancy in multiple sclerosis. Method: immunoSEQ multiplex PCR; TCRdb's copy keeps in-frame clones and lacks some. The sample yields over 90,000 clones, roughly nine tenths seen once. The sample in question was peripheral blood, obtained after pregnancy. The receptors stem from a female donor with multiple sclerosis, enrolled in a pregnancy study.

CDR3 nucleotides: TGCAGCGTTGAAGATTTGGGGGGAGGGTTCACTGAAGCTTTCTTT. Translation gives CSVEDLGGGFTEAFF. The chain joins TRBV29-1 to TRBJ1-1; weak D call: TRBD1 (5 bases). The CDR3 spans 15 residues. Trimming removed 0 bases at V and 4 bases at J, with 15 bases between. Germline loops: CDR1 SQVTM, CDR2 ANQGSEA.

The CDR3 loop reads CASSLVQYLTAFF. CDR3 in DNA: TGTGCCAGCAGCTTAGTACAGTACCTCACGGCTTTCTTT. The V gene is TRBV11-2, the J gene TRBJ1-1; D not certain. V was cut by 1 base and J by 11 bases, with 14 bases left in between. The germline gives CDR1 SGHAT, CDR2 FQNNGV. The CDR3 has 13 residues.

The chain employs TRBV14 and TRBJ2-3; 11 bases agree with TRBD2. J was trimmed by 4 bases and V by 4 bases; bases with no gene match: 1. The germline gives CDR1 SGHDN, CDR2 FVKESK. The CDR3 is made up of 14 amino acids. CDR3 coding DNA: TGTGCCAGCAGCCTAGCGGGAGGGCCAGATACGCAGTATTTT. Translated: CASSLAGGPDTQYF.

This chain links TRBV4-1 with TRBJ2-4; D remains ambiguous. V gave up 4 bases and J gave up 0 bases, with 13 bases separating them. Germline V gene lookup returns CDR1 MGHRA and CDR2 YSYEKL. The CDR3 totals 16 residues. Here the CDR3 DNA reads TGCGCCAGCAGCCTATCCGGCGGATCAGCCAAAAACATTCAGTACTTC. This encodes CASSLSGGSAKNIQYF.

This chain uses TRBV6-1 with TRBJ1-4, with TRBD1 matching over 12 bases. CDR3 length: 17 amino acids. Trimming removed 4 bases from V and 7 bases from J; junction bases left unmatched: 10. Per germline, CDR1 MNHNS and CDR2 SASEGT. In DNA, the CDR3 is TGTGCCAGCAGTGCGGGACAGGGGGCGCCCCGTATTGAAAAACTGTTTTTT. Encoded protein: CASSAGQGAPRIEKLFF.

The J gene is TRBJ2-2, the V gene TRBV9; D may be TRBD2 (7 bases). V dropped 3 bases and J dropped 4 bases, with 19 bases sitting between them. Germline lookup yields CDR1 SGDLS and CDR2 YYNGEE. The CDR3 totals 17 residues. CDR3 amino acids: CASSAYYREGSTGELFF. The CDR3 DNA reads as TGTGCCAGCAGCGCCTATTACAGGGAGGGGAGCACCGGGGAGCTGTTTTTT.

CDR3 residues: CASSLGQGSSYEQYF. In DNA, the CDR3 is TGTGCCAGCAGCTTAGGACAGGGATCTTCCTACGAGCAGTACTTC. This chain connects TRBV7-2 to TRBJ2-7; 7 nucleotides agree with TRBD1. V lost 1 base to trimming and J lost 1 base; unmatched junction nucleotides: 4. This CDR3 comprises 15 residues. Germline CDR1 and CDR2: SGHTA and FQGNSA.

The chain couples TRBV2 to TRBJ2-7; 7 bases agree with TRBD2. CDR1 and CDR2 (germline): SNHLY, FYNNEI. The CDR3 loop spans 17 amino acids. With V trimmed by 0 bases and J by 12 bases, 20 bases remained unmatched. The CDR3 spells CASSEAAKRDRVAERYF. CDR3 nucleotides: TGTGCCAGCAGTGAAGCTGCTAAGCGGGACCGTGTTGCCGAAAGGTACTTC.

The chain recombines TRBV4-3 with TRBJ1-2; 7 bases fit TRBD1. The CDR3 sequence is 14 residues long. V shed 0 bases and J 8 bases; nucleotides not matched to a gene: 6. Germline loops: CDR1 LGHNA, CDR2 YSLEER. CDR3 amino acids: CASSQDKGAQGYTF. The CDR3 region has the DNA TGCGCCAGCAGCCAAGATAAGGGGGCGCAAGGCTACACCTTC.

The V gene is TRBV5-1, the J gene TRBJ2-1; possibly TRBD2 for D (6 bases). CDR3 length: 14 residues. Trimming left V 1 base short and J 9 bases short, with 14 bases between. Germline CDR1 is SGHRS and CDR2 is YFSETQ. This chain's CDR3 is CASSLLVPGGEQFF. For the CDR3, the DNA is TGCGCCAGCAGCTTGTTGGTCCCCGGGGGTGAGCAGTTCTTC.

This chain joins TRBV9 and TRBJ1-6; 10 bases fit TRBD1. The CDR3 runs 18 residues. J lost 0 bases, V lost 1 base, and 4 bases had no gene match. Germline CDR1 SGDLS, CDR2 YYNGEE. CDR3 loop: CASSVWTGGDSYNSPLHF. CDR3 nucleotide sequence: TGTGCCAGCAGCGTATGGACAGGGGGGGACTCCTATAATTCACCCCTCCACTTT. The full variable domain, completed using reference TRBV9 and TRBJ1-6, is DSGVTQTPKHLITATGQRVTLRCSPRSGDLSVYWYQQSLDQGLQFLIQYYNGEERAKGNILERFSAQQFPDLHSELNLSSLELGDSALYFCASSVWTGGDSYNSPLHFGNGTRLTVT.

This clone showed up just once. The CDR3 reads CASSLGTGVWYEQYF. The DNA of the CDR3 is TGCGCCAGCAGCTTGGGGACAGGGGTTTGGTACGAGCAGTACTTC. V gene TRBV5-1 combines with J gene TRBJ2-7, with 9 bases that match TRBD1. The V segment lost 0 bases and the J segment 4 bases; nucleotides outside the gene matches: 5. Germline lookup yields CDR1 SGHRS and CDR2 YFSETQ. The CDR3 is 15 residues long.

The rearrangement joins TRBV7-2 to TRBJ2-3, with D maybe TRBD2 (6 bases). The germline V gene encodes CDR1 SGHTA and CDR2 FQGNSA. This CDR3 spans 17 amino acids. Trimming pared 3 bases from V and 4 bases from J, leaving 20 bases between. This CDR3 reads CASSFGRVGGVADTQYF. CDR3 DNA: TGTGCCAGCAGCTTTGGTAGGGTAGGCGGGGTCGCAGATACGCAGTATTTT.

The rearrangement joins TRBV5-1 to TRBJ2-2; 9 nucleotides match TRBD1. With V trimmed by 3 bases and J by 7 bases, 7 bases remained unmatched. The CDR3 sequence is 15 residues long. Looked up from germline, CDR1 is SGHRS and CDR2 is YFSETQ. CDR3 DNA: TGCGCCAGCAGCTCTACAGGGGGCGCGGGCGGGGAGCTGTTTTTT. Residues: CASSSTGGAGGELFF.

The V and J genes are TRBV2 and TRBJ2-3; the match to TRBD2 covers 8 bases. Germline V gene data show CDR1 as SNHLY and CDR2 as FYNNEI. The J segment lost 6 bases and the V segment lost 8 bases, leaving 13 bases of the junction unmatched. The CDR3 runs 15 residues. This CDR3 reads CASHREGRTHDTQYF. The CDR3 bases are TGTGCCAGCCATCGGGAGGGGCGAACACACGATACGCAGTATTTT.

This clone was recorded only once. The chain is built from TRBV19 and TRBJ2-2; D gene unclear. The CDR3 runs to 13 residues. V gave up 1 base and J gave up 5 bases, with 5 bases separating them. Germline values: CDR1 LNHDA, CDR2 SQIVND (reference sequence). This CDR3 is CASSIAGTGELFF. The CDR3 DNA is TGTGCCAGTAGTATAGCGGGTACCGGGGAGCTGTTTTTT.

This chain connects TRBV11-2 to TRBJ1-1; no definite D call. Germline CDR1 SGHAT, CDR2 FQNNGV. V was trimmed by 1 base and J by 4 bases, leaving 10 bases between them. The CDR3 loop spans 14 amino acids. The CDR3 DNA sequence: TGTGCCAGCAGCTTAGCCCAGGAGGCCACTGAAGCTTTCTTT. It translates to CASSLAQEATEAFF.

This clone was picked up one time. V gene TRBV29-1 combines with J gene TRBJ2-3, with 11 bases that match TRBD2. V lost 6 bases to trimming and J lost 0 bases; unmatched junction nucleotides: 5. This CDR3 is 15 amino acids long. Per the germline V gene, CDR1 is SQVTM and CDR2 is ANQGSEA. CDR3 region: CSVARTSGSTDTQYF. The CDR3 DNA sequence: TGCAGCGTCGCCCGGACTAGCGGGAGCACAGATACGCAGTATTTT.